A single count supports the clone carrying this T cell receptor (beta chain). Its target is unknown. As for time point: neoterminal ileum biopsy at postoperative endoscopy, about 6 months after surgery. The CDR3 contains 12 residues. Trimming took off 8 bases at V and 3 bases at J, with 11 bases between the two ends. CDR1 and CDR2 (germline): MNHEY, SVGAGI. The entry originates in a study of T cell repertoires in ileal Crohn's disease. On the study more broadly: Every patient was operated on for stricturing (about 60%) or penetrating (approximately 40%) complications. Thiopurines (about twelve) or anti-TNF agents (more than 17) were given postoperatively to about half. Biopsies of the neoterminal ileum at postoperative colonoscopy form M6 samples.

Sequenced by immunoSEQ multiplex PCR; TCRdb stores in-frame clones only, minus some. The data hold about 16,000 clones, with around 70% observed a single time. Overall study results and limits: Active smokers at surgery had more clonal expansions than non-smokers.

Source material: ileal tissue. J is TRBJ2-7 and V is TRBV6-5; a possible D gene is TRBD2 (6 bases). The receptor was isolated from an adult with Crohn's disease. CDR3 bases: TGTGCCAGCGGTCGCGGGGACTACGAGCAGTACTTC. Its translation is CASGRGDYEQYF.